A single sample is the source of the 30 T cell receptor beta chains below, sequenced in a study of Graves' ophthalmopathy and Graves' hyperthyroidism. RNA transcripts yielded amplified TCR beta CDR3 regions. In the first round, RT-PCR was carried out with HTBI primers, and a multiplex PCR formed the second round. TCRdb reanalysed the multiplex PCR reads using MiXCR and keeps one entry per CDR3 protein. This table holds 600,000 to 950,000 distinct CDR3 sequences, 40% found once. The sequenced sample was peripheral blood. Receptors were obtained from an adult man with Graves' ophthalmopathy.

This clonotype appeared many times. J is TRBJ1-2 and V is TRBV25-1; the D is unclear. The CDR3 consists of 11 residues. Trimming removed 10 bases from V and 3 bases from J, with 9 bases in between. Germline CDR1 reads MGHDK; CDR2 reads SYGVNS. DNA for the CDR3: TGTGCCACTAAGGCCCACTATGGCTACACCTTC. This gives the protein CATKAHYGYTF.

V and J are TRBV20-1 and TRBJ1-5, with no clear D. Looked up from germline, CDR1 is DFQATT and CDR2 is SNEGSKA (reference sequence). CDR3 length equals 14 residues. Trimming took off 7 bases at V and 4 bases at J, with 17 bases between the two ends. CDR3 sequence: CSGRRGPTNQPQHF. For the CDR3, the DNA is TGCAGTGGTAGGCGGGGTCCAACAAATCAGCCCCAGCATTTT.

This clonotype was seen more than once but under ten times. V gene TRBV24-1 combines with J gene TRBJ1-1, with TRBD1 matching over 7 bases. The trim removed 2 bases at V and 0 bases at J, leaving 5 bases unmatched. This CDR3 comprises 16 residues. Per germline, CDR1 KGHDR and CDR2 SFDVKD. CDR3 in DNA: TGTGCCACCAGTGATTCTTCAGGGGGGGTGAACACTGAAGCTTTCTTT. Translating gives CATSDSSGGVNTEAFF.

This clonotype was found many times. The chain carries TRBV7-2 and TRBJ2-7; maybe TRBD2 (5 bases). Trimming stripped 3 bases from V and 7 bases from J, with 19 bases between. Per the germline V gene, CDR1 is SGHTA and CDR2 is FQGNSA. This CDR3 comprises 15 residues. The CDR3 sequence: CASSLTGKSTTEQYF. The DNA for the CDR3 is TGTGCCAGCAGCTTGACCGGGAAGAGCACTACGGAGCAGTACTTC.

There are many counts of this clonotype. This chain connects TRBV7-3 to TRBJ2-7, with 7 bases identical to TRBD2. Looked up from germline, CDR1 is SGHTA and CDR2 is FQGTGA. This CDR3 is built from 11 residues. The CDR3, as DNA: TGTGGTGACGGGGGGAGAGGCGAGCAGTACTTC. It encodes CGDGGRGEQYF.

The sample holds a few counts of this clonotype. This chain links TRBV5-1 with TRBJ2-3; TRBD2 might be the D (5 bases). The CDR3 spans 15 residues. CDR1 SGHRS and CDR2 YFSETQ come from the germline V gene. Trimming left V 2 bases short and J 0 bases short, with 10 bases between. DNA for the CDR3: TGCGCCAGCAGCTTCATTGCGGGTAGCACAGATACGCAGTATTTT. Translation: CASSFIAGSTDTQYF.

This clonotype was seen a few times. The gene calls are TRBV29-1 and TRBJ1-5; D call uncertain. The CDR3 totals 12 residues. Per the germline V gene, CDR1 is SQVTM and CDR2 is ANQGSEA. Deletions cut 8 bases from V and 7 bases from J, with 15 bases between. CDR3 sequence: CSFGLNGQPQHF. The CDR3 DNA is TGCAGCTTCGGACTAAACGGCCAGCCCCAGCATTTT.

DNA for the CDR3: TGTGCCAGCAGTCAACAGGAGTATAGCAATCAGCCCCAGCATTTT. Translated: CASSQQEYSNQPQHF. J is TRBJ1-5 and V is TRBV6-6; D is possibly TRBD1 (5 bases). V was pared by 5 bases and J by 0 bases, with 11 bases between. This CDR3 has 15 amino acids. Germline V gene lookup returns CDR1 MNHNY and CDR2 SVGAGI (reference sequence).

The CDR3 loop is CAIQQGAKNTGELFF. The CDR3 DNA follows: TGTGCCATTCAACAGGGGGCAAAAAACACCGGGGAGCTGTTTTTT. The rearrangement uses TRBV10-3 and TRBJ2-2; 9 nucleotides line up with TRBD1. Germline V CDR1 and CDR2: ENHRY, SYGVKD. With 9 bases clipped from V and 2 bases from J, the junction kept 7 bases outside the gene matches. The CDR3 runs 15 residues.

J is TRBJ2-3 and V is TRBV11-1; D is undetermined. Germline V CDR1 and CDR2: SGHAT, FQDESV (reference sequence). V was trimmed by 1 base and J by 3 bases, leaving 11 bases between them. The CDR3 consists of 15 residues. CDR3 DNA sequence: TGTGCCAGCAGCTTAGTGGCGGCACCTACAGATACGCAGTATTTT. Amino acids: CASSLVAAPTDTQYF.

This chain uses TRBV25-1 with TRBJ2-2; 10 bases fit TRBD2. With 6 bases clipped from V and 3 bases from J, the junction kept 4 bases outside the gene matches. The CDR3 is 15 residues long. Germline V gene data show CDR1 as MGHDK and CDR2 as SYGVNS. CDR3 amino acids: CASRWTSGYTGELFF. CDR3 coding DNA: TGTGCCAGCAGGTGGACTAGCGGATACACCGGGGAGCTGTTTTTT.

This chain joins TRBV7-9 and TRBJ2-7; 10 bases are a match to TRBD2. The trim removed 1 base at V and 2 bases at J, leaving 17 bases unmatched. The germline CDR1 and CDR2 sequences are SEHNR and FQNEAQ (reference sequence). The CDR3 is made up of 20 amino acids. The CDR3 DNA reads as TGTGCCAGCAGCTTAGTACATTCGGGGACTAGCGTAATACGCACCTACGAGCAGTACTTC. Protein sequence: CASSLVHSGTSVIRTYEQYF.

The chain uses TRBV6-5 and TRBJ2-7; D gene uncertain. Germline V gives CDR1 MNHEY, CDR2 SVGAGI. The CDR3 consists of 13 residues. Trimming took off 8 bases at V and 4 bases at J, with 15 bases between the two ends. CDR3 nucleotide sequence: TGTGCCAGCTCGAGGAGACCCCCTTACGAGCAGTACTTC. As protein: CASSRRPPYEQYF.

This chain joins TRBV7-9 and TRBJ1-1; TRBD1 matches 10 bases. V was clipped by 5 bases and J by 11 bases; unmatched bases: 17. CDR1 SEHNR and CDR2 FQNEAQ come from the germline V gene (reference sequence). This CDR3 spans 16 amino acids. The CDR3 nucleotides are TGTGCCAGCAGCCCCCAAAGGACAGGGGGGGATCCTCCGGCTTTCTTT. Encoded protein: CASSPQRTGGDPPAFF.

In DNA, the CDR3 is TGTGCCAGTAGTATGTACAGGGGGTCTGGGGAGACCCAGTACTTC. Translation: CASSMYRGSGETQYF. The chain recombines TRBV19 with TRBJ2-5; 8 bases line up with TRBD1. This CDR3 region has 15 residues. CDR1 and CDR2 (germline): LNHDA, SQIVND (reference sequence). Trimming took 3 bases from V and 5 from J; bases not matched to a gene: 8.

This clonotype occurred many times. CDR3 in amino acids: CASRIITGEVTEAFF. CDR3 in DNA: TGTGCCAGTAGAATAATCACAGGGGAAGTCACTGAAGCTTTCTTT. This chain uses TRBV19 with TRBJ1-1; TRBD1 aligns across 7 bases. Trimming removed 6 bases from V and 4 bases from J; junction bases left unmatched: 11. The germline CDR1 and CDR2 sequences are LNHDA and SQIVND (reference sequence). This CDR3 spans 15 amino acids.

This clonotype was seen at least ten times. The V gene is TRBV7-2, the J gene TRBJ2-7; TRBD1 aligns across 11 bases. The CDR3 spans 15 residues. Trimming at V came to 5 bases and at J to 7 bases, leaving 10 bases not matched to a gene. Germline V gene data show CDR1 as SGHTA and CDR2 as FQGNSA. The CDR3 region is CASSPRDRGSWEQYF. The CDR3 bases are TGTGCCAGCAGCCCAAGGGACAGGGGGTCTTGGGAGCAGTACTTC.

This chain's CDR3 is CSAQQNSNQPQHF. In DNA form, the CDR3 reads TGCAGTGCTCAGCAGAATAGCAATCAGCCCCAGCATTTT. V and J are TRBV20-1 and TRBJ1-5; D remains ambiguous. The germline V and J ends were trimmed by 5 bases and 0 bases, with 8 bases remaining between them. The CDR3 extends over 13 amino acids. CDR1 and CDR2 from the germline V gene are DFQATT and SNEGSKA (reference sequence).

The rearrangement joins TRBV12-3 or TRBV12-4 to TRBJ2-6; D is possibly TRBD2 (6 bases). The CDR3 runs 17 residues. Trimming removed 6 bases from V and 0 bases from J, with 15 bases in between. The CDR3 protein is CASSDRSTSSGANVLTF. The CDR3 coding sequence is TGTGCCAGCAGCGACCGATCGACTAGCTCTGGGGCCAACGTCCTGACTTTC.

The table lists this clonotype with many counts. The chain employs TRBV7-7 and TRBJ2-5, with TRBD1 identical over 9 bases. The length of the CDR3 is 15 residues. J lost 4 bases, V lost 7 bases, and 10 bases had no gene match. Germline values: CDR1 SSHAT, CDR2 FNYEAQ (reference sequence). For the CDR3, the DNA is TGTGCCAGCACCGCCGGACAGGGGTTGCGAGAGACCCAGTACTTC. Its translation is CASTAGQGLRETQYF.

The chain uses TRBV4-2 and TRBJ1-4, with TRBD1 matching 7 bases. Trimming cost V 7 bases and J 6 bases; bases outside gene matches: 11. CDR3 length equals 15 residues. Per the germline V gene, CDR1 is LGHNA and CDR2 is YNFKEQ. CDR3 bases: TGTGCCAGCACCAAACTGACAGGGCTGGATGAAAAACTGTTTTTT. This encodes CASTKLTGLDEKLFF.

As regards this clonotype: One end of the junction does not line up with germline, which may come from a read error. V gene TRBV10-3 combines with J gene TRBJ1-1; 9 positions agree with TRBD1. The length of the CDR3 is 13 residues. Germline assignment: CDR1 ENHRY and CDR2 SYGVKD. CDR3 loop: CAISDGQGTQRLF. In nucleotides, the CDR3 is TGTGCCATCAGTGATGGACAGGGGACCCAACGGCTCTTT.

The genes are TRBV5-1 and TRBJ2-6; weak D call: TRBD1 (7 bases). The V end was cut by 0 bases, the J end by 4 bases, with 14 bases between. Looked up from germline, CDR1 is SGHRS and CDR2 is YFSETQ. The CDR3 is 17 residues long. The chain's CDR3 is CASSLEEGAQGANVLTF. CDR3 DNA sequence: TGCGCCAGCAGCTTGGAGGAGGGGGCGCAAGGGGCCAACGTCCTGACTTTC.

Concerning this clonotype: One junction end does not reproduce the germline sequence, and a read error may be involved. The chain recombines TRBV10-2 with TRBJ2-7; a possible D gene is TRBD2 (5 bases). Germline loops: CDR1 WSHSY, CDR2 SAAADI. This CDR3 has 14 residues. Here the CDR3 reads CASRRHRGSYEQYF. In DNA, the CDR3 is TGTGCCAGCAGGAGACACCGGGGCTCCTACGAGCAGTACTTC.

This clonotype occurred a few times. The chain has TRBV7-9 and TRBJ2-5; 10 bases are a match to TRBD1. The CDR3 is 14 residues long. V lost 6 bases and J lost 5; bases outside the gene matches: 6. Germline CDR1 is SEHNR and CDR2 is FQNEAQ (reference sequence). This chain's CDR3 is CASRRDRGGETQYF. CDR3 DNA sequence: TGTGCCAGCAGACGGGACAGGGGTGGGGAGACCCAGTACTTC. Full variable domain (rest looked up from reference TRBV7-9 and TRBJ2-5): DTGVSQNPRHKITKRGQNVTFRCDPISEHNRLYWYRQTLGQGPEFLTYFQNEAQLEKSRLLSDRFSAERPKGSFSTLEIQRTEQGDSAMYLCASRRDRGGETQYFGPGTRLLVL.

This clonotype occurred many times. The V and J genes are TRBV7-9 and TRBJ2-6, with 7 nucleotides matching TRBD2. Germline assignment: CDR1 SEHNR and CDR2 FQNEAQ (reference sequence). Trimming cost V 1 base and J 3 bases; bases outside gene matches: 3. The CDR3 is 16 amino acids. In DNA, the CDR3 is TGTGCCAGCAGCTTAGGGGGAGGGGTTGGGGCCAACGTCCTGACTTTC. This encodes CASSLGGGVGANVLTF.

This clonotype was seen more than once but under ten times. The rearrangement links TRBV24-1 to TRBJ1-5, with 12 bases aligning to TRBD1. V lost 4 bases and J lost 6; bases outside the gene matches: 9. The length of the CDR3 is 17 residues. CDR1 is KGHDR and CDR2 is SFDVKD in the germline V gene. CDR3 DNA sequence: TGTGCCACCAGTGACCCAGGGACAGGGGGCGATGGTCAGCCCCAGCATTTT. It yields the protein CATSDPGTGGDGQPQHF.

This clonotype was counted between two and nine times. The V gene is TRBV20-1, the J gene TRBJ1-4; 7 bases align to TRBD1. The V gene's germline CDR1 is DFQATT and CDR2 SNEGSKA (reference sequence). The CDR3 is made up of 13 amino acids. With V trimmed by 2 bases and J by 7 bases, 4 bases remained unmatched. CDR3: CSARSQGGEKLFF. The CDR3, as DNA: TGCAGTGCTAGATCGCAGGGGGGTGAAAAACTGTTTTTT.

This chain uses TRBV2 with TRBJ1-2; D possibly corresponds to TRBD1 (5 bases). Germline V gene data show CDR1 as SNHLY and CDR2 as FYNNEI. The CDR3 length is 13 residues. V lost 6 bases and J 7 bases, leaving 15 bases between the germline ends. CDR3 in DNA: TGTGCCAGCAGCGCACAAGGGGAGGGTGGCTACACCTTC. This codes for CASSAQGEGGYTF.

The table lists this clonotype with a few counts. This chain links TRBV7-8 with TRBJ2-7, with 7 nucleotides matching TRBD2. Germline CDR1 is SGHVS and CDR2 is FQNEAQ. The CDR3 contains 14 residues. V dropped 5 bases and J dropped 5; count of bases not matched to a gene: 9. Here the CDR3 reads CASSPRLAANEQYF. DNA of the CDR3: TGTGCCAGCAGCCCACGACTAGCTGCCAACGAGCAGTACTTC.